The T cell receptor (beta chain) under discussion was sequenced for a study of technical replicates of blood from a few donors. Libraries were prepared by immunoSEQ multiplex PCR; TCRdb keeps only in-frame clonotypes and omits some of them. The data contain about 100,000 clones, 96% of them singletons. The CDR3 spans 15 residues. Trimming took off 0 bases at V and 1 base at J, with 9 bases between the two ends. Germline CDR1 reads MNHEY; CDR2 reads SVGAGI. Sequencing was performed on T cells isolated from PBMCs. The rearrangement uses TRBV6-5 and TRBJ1-1; no clear D. The origin of this receptor is a human donor in good health. The CDR3 is CASSYSNSGNTEAFF. DNA for the CDR3: TGTGCCAGCAGTTACTCGAACAGTGGGAACACTGAAGCTTTCTTT.